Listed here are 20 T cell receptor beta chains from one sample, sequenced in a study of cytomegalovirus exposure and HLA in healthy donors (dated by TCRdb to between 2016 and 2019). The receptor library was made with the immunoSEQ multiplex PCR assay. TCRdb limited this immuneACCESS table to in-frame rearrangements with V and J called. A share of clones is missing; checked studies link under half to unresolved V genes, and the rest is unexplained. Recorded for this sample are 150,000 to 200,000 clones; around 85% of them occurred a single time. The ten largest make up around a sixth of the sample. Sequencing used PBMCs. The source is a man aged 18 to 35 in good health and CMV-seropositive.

The CDR3 DNA is TGTGCCAGCAGTGAAGGCCCGCGACAGCCCCAGCATTTT. Encoded protein: CASSEGPRQPQHF. This rearrangement joins TRBV6-1 to TRBJ1-5, with D unresolved. V was pared by 1 base and J by 7 bases, with 8 bases between. Germline V CDR1 and CDR2: MNHNS, SASEGT. CDR3 size: 13 residues.

CDR3 region: CASSSIQGIGHEQYF. In nucleotides, the CDR3 is TGTGCCAGCAGTTCGATACAGGGAATTGGCCACGAGCAGTACTTC. V gene TRBV28 combines with J gene TRBJ2-7; D is possibly TRBD1 (6 bases). Germline CDR1 and CDR2: MDHEN and SYDVKM. Trimming shortened V by 4 bases and J by 5 bases, and 18 bases separated the two germline ends. The CDR3 sequence is 15 residues long.

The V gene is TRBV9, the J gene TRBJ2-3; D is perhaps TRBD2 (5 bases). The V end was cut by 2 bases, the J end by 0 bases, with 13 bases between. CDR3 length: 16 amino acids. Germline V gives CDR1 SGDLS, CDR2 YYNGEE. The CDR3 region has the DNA TGTGCCAGCAGCGTGGGTGGGAGCCTAAGCACAGATACGCAGTATTTT. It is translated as CASSVGGSLSTDTQYF.

The CDR3 region has the DNA TGTGCCAGCAGTTCCCACAGGGGTTGGGGGACTGAAGCTTTCTTT. Amino acid sequence: CASSSHRGWGTEAFF. V gene TRBV27 combines with J gene TRBJ1-1, with 7 bases fitting TRBD1. This CDR3 spans 15 amino acids. Germline CDR1 reads MNHEY; CDR2 reads SMNVEV (reference sequence). The trim removed 4 bases at V and 5 bases at J, leaving 10 bases unmatched.

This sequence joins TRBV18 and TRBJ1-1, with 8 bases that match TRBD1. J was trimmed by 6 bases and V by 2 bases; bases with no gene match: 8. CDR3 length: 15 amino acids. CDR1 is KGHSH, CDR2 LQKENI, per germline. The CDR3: CASSPIARGQSEAFF. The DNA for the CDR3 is TGTGCCAGCTCACCAATCGCCAGGGGGCAGTCTGAAGCTTTCTTT.

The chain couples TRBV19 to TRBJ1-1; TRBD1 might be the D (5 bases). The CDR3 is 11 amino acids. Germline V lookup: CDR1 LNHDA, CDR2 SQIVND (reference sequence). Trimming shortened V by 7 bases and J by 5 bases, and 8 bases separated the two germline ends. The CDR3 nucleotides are TGTGCCAGTATTGGGGGGACTGAAGCTTTCTTT. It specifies CASIGGTEAFF. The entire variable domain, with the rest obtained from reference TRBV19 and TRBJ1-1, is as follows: DGGITQSPKYLFRKEGQNVTLSCEQNLNHDAMYWYRQDPGQGLRLIYYSQIVNDFQKGDIAEGYSVSREKKESFPLTVTSAQKNPTAFYLCASIGGTEAFFGQGTRLTVV.

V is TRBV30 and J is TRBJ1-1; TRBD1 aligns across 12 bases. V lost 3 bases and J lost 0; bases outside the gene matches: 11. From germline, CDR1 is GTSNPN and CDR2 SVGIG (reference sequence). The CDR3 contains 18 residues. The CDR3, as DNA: TGTGCCTGGAGGGTTACGCCGGGACAGGGGGCCATGAACACTGAAGCTTTCTTT. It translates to CAWRVTPGQGAMNTEAFF.

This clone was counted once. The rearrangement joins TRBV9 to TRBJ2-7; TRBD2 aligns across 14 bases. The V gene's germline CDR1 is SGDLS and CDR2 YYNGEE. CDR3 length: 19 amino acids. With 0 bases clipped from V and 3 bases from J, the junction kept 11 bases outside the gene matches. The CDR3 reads CASSVGAGTSGSGDYEQYF. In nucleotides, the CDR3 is TGTGCCAGCAGCGTAGGTGCTGGGACTAGCGGGAGTGGAGACTACGAGCAGTACTTC.

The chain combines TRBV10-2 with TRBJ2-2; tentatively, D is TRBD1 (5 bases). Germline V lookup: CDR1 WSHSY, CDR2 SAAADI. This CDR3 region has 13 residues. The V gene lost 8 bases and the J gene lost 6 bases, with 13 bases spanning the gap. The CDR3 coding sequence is TGCGCCAGCGGTTCAGGGTTCCCCGGGGAGCTGTTTTTT. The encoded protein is CASGSGFPGELFF.

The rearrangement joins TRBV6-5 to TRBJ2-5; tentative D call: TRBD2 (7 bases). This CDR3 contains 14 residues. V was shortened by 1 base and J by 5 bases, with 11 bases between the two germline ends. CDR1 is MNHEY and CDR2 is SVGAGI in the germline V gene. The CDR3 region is CASSYLGGRETQYF. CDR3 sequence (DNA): TGTGCCAGCAGTTACTTGGGGGGGCGGGAGACCCAGTACTTC.

The CDR3 reads CASSPQRLAGVNEQFF. The CDR3 nucleotides are TGTGCCAGCAGCCCTCAAAGGCTAGCGGGAGTCAATGAGCAGTTCTTC. This rearrangement joins TRBV28 to TRBJ2-1; TRBD2 aligns across 10 bases. Germline V gives CDR1 MDHEN, CDR2 SYDVKM. The CDR3 loop spans 16 amino acids. The V segment lost 6 bases and the J segment 6 bases; nucleotides outside the gene matches: 11.

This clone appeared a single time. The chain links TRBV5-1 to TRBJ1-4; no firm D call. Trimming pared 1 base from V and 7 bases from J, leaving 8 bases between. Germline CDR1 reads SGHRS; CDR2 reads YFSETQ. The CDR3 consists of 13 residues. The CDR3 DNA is TGCGCCAGCAGCTTGCAAGGAGGTGAAAAACTGTTTTTT. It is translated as CASSLQGGEKLFF.

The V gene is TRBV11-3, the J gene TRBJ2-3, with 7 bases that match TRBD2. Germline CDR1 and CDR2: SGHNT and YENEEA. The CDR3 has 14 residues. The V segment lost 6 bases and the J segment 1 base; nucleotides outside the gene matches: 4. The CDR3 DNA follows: TGTGCCAGCAGTCGCCTAGCGGGCACAGATACGCAGTATTTT. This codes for CASSRLAGTDTQYF.

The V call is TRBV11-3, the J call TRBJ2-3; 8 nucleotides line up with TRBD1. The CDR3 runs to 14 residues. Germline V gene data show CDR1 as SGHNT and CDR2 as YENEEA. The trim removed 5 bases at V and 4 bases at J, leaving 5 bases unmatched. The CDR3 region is CASSPGQGSDTQYF. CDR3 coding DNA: TGTGCCAGCAGCCCCGGACAGGGTTCAGATACGCAGTATTTT.

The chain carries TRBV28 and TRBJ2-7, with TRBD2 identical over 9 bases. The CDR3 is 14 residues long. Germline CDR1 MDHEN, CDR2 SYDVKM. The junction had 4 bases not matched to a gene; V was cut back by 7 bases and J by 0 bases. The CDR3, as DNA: TGTGCCAGCACCCGGACTAGCGCCTCCTACGAGCAGTACTTC. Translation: CASTRTSASYEQYF.

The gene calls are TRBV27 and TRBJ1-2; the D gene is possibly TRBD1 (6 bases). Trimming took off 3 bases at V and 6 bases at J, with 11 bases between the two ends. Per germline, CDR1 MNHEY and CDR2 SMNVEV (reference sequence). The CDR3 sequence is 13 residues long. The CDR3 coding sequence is TGTGCCAGCAGTTTCGGCAGGGGAGATGGCTACACCTTC. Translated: CASSFGRGDGYTF.

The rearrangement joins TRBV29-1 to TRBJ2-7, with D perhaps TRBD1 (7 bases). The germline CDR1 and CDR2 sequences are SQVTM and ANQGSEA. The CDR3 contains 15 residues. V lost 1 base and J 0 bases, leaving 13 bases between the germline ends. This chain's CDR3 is CSVEGGTDSSYEQYF. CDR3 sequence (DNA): TGCAGCGTTGAAGGCGGGACAGATAGCTCCTACGAGCAGTACTTC.

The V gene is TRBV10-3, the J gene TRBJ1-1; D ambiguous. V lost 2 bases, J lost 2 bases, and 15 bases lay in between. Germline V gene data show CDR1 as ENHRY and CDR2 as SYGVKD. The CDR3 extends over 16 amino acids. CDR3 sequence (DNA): TGTGCCATCAGTGAGGCGGGTTACGGGCCTAACACTGAAGCTTTCTTT. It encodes CAISEAGYGPNTEAFF.

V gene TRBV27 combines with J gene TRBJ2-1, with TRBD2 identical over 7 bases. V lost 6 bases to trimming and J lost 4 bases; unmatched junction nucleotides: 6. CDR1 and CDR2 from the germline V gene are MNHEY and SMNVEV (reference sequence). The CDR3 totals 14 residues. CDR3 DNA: TGTGCCAGCAGCCCTCGCGGGAGATACAATGAGCAGTTCTTC. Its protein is CASSPRGRYNEQFF.

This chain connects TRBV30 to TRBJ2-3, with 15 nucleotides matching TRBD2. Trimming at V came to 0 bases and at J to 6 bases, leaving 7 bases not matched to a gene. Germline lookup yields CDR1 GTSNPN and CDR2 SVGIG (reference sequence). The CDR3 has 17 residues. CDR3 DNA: TGTGCCTGGAGTGTCGGACTAGCGGGGGGGCCTTATGATACGCAGTATTTT. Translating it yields CAWSVGLAGGPYDTQYF.